These T cell receptor beta chains were read from a single sample in a study of CD8 T cells in ankylosing spondylitis. One entry per CDR3 protein, called by TCRdb with MiXCR from the 5' RACE reads. The sample holds about 400,000 distinct CDR3 sequences, 20% to 25% seen once. Sequencing was carried out using blood, either unsorted or a sorted T cell fraction (not recorded which). Every receptor here comes from a male donor with ankylosing spondylitis or in good health (not recorded which). Each CDR3 is given with its conserved first and last residue. A D gene is named only where the DNA matches it firmly. Clone size is not always given. Where it is, it says once, few, many or a class for expanded clones.

d_gene	j_gene	abundance	v_gene	CDR3aa	CDR3nt
-	TRBJ2-3	-	TRBV5-4	CASSPLAESTDTQYF	TGTGCCAGCAGCCCTCTGGCGGAGAGCACAGATACGCAGTATTTT
-	TRBJ2-2	few	TRBV7-9	CASSLKSGTGELFF	TGTGCCAGCAGCTTAAAGTCAGGGACCGGGGAGCTGTTTTTT
TRBD1	TRBJ2-1	-	TRBV9	CASSDHRTGYNEQFF	TGTGCCAGCAGCGATCACAGGACAGGCTACAATGAGCAGTTCTTC
-	TRBJ2-7	few	TRBV5-5	CASSGTNSVHEQYF	TGTGCCAGCTCCGGGACAAATAGCGTCCACGAGCAGTACTTC
TRBD1	TRBJ2-1	many	TRBV7-8	CASSPGTVLMVNEQFF	TGTGCCAGCAGCCCCGGGACAGTCCTCATGGTCAATGAGCAGTTCTTC
-	TRBJ2-7	many	TRBV12-3/TRBV12-4	CASSLATTYEQYF	TGTGCCAGCAGTTTAGCTACTACCTACGAGCAGTACTTC
TRBD2	TRBJ2-7	-	TRBV27	CASSPIAGAYEQYF	TGTGCCAGCAGTCCCATAGCGGGGGCCTACGAGCAGTACTTC
-	TRBJ2-2	few	TRBV25-1	CASSEDLTGELFF	TGTGCCAGCAGTGAAGACCTCACCGGGGAGCTGTTTTTT
TRBD2	TRBJ2-1	few	TRBV10-1	CASSDFGGGVLNEQFF	TGCGCCAGCAGTGATTTCGGCGGGGGGGTGCTCAATGAGCAGTTCTTC
TRBD1	TRBJ1-1	-	TRBV2	CASSDMTGYATEAFF	TGTGCCAGCAGCGATATGACAGGGTACGCCACTGAAGCTTTCTTT
-	TRBJ2-3	-	TRBV5-1	CASSPPGGTSTDTQYF	TGCGCCAGCAGCCCCCCCGGTGGCACTAGCACAGATACGCAGTATTTT
-	TRBJ2-1	-	TRBV7-2	CASSLVTGAGEQFF	TGTGCCAGCAGCTTAGTTACGGGGGCTGGTGAGCAGTTCTTC
-	TRBJ2-5	few	TRBV2	CASRGQLQRETQYF	TGTGCCAGCCGTGGACAGCTCCAACGAGAGACCCAGTACTTC
-	TRBJ2-5	few	TRBV12-3/TRBV12-4	CASSLARVETQYF	TGTGCCAGCAGTTTAGCCAGGGTAGAGACCCAGTACTTC
TRBD1	TRBJ2-5	many	TRBV10-3	CAIRTDREETQYF	TGTGCCATCAGAACGGACAGGGAAGAGACCCAGTACTTC
TRBD1	TRBJ1-1	-	TRBV4-1	CASSQKTGAGTEAFF	TGCGCCAGCAGCCAAAAGACAGGGGCAGGTACTGAAGCTTTCTTT
TRBD1	TRBJ2-7	few	TRBV5-1	CASSSDPGQGYEQYF	TGCGCCAGCAGCTCAGACCCGGGACAGGGCTACGAGCAGTACTTC
TRBD1	TRBJ2-5	-	TRBV12-3/TRBV12-4	CASRSGQAPRETQYF	TGTGCCAGCAGGTCCGGACAGGCCCCGCGGGAGACCCAGTACTTC
-	TRBJ2-6	-	TRBV7-9	CASTVSGANVLTF	TGTGCCAGCACCGTTTCTGGGGCCAACGTCCTGACTTTC
-	TRBJ2-4	-	TRBV12-3/TRBV12-4	CASSFPLGAKNIQYF	TGTGCCAGCAGTTTCCCCTTGGGGGCCAAAAACATTCAGTACTTC
TRBD1	TRBJ2-1	-	TRBV7-2	CASSPTGFEQFF	TGTGCCAGCAGCCCGACAGGGTTTGAGCAGTTCTTC
-	TRBJ2-2	-	TRBV28	CASNPAAGRTGELFF	TGTGCCAGCAACCCGGCGGCCGGGCGCACCGGGGAGCTGTTTTTT
-	TRBJ2-1	few	TRBV12-3/TRBV12-4	CASSLTRAYNEQFF	TGTGCCAGCAGTTTAACCAGGGCCTACAATGAGCAGTTCTTC
TRBD1	TRBJ2-2	few	TRBV7-7	CASSAGTDVDTGELFF	TGTGCTAGCAGCGCAGGGACAGACGTGGACACCGGGGAGCTGTTTTTT
TRBD1	TRBJ1-4	-	TRBV7-8	CASSSRTGGPNEKLFF	TGTGCCAGCAGCTCACGGACAGGGGGCCCTAATGAAAAACTGTTTTTT
-	TRBJ2-7	few	TRBV20-1	CSAGRWYWGDDEQYF	TGCAGTGCTGGGCGGTGGTACTGGGGGGACGACGAGCAGTACTTC
-	TRBJ2-3	few	TRBV24-1	CATSDPRASKGTDTQYF	TGTGCCACCAGTGACCCTCGGGCCTCCAAAGGCACAGATACGCAGTATTTT